The sample holds a few counts of the clone carrying this T cell receptor beta chain. The target antigen is unknown. The sample comes from a study of T cells after yellow fever vaccination. Study details: For low cell numbers, libraries were made with SMART-Seq v4 Ultra Low Input.

TCRdb re-analysed the 5' RACE reads in MiXCR, keeping a single row per CDR3 protein. The table includes under 100,000 distinct CDR3 sequences, 5.8% detected once. Germline V gene data show CDR1 as SGHTA and CDR2 as FQGNSA. Deletions cut 3 bases from V and 4 bases from J, with 19 bases between. This CDR3 has 17 residues. General observations from the study: After the booster, nearly 98% of CD4 and about 90% of CD8 primary-response clones were re-detected. Of the clonotypes, a small share occurred in both CD4 and CD8 compartments.

The clonotype was recovered from a man younger than 35 who received the YFV17D yellow fever vaccine. V and J are TRBV7-2 and TRBJ2-1; D possibly corresponds to TRBD2 (7 bases). The sequencing here drew on CD8+ T cells sorted from PBMCs, taken 10 days after the yellow fever booster vaccination. The CDR3: CASSFSLAGATYNEQFF. As DNA, the CDR3 is TGTGCCAGCAGCTTTTCGTTGGCGGGGGCGACATACAATGAGCAGTTCTTC.